This T cell receptor beta chain was recovered during a study of T cell responses to AZD1222 COVID-19 vaccine. Study-level points and caveats: Repertoire collection took place solely once the T cell response had peaked.

TCRdb's table, derived via immunoSEQ multiplex PCR, lists solely in-frame clones and lacks some. The repertoire holds some 110,000 clones, with about 90% as singletons. This clone was counted a single time. Its antigen is undetermined. Germline V lookup: CDR1 SGHDN, CDR2 FVKESK. This CDR3 spans 13 amino acids. V lost 1 base and J 2 bases, leaving 0 bases between the germline ends. Specimen: peripheral blood, collected 28 days after the second AZD1222 dose. V usage is TRBV14 and J usage is TRBJ2-6; D call uncertain. The receptor comes from an adult who received the AZD1222 COVID-19 vaccine. The CDR3, as DNA: TGTGCCAGCAGCCAAGCTGGGGCCAACGTCCTGACTTTC. Translated: CASSQAGANVLTF.